Listed below are T cell receptor beta chains from one sample, sequenced in a study of OX40 agonist ivuxolimab in advanced cancers. Sequenced by immunoSEQ multiplex PCR; TCRdb stores in-frame clones only, minus some. The sample records under 25,000 clones, 79% being singletons. The sample consisted of CD4+ or CD8+ T cells sorted from blood, taken in a trial of the OX40 agonist ivuxolimab. The receptors were gathered from an adult with an advanced solid tumor such as melanoma, head and neck, liver or kidney cancer. CDR3s include the opening cysteine and the closing phenylalanine or tryptophan. A D gene is named only where the DNA matches it firmly. Only part of the rows carry a size: once, few, many, or a class if the clone is expanded.

V gene: TRBV27; clone size: once; D gene: TRBD2; J gene: TRBJ2-7; CDR3 length: 14; CDR3 DNA: TGTGCCAGCAGTCAAGCCGGGACTAACTACGAGCAGTACTTC; CDR3 protein: CASSQAGTNYEQYF
V gene: TRBV2; clone size: -; D gene: -; J gene: TRBJ1-2; CDR3 length: 15; CDR3 DNA: TGTGCCACCCAGCAGTCCCTCAGAGGGGGGGTCGGCTACACCTTC; CDR3 protein: CATQQSLRGGVGYTF
V gene: TRBV2; clone size: -; D gene: -; J gene: TRBJ1-1; CDR3 length: 13; CDR3 DNA: TGTGCCAGCCCGGGACTTCGGAACACTGAAGCTTTCTTT; CDR3 protein: CASPGLRNTEAFF
V gene: TRBV6-5; clone size: -; D gene: TRBD1; J gene: TRBJ2-5; CDR3 length: 14; CDR3 DNA: TGTGCCAGCAGTCCCCCGGGACAGCTGGAGACCCAGTACTTC; CDR3 protein: CASSPPGQLETQYF
V gene: TRBV7-2; clone size: -; D gene: -; J gene: TRBJ1-1; CDR3 length: 14; CDR3 DNA: TGTGCCAGCAGCTGGAATCCCGAGATGGTACAAGCTTTCTTT; CDR3 protein: CASSWNPEMVQAFF
V gene: TRBV27; clone size: -; D gene: TRBD2; J gene: TRBJ2-7; CDR3 length: 16; CDR3 DNA: TGTGCCAGTAGGATAGGGGCTAGCGGGGATAGTAGCGAGCAGTACTTC; CDR3 protein: CASRIGASGDSSEQYF
V gene: TRBV27; clone size: few; D gene: -; J gene: TRBJ1-1; CDR3 length: 15; CDR3 DNA: TGTGCCAGCAGGGTACAGGGCACCATGAACACTGAAGCTTTCTTT; CDR3 protein: CASRVQGTMNTEAFF
V gene: TRBV10-3; clone size: -; D gene: -; J gene: TRBJ2-5; CDR3 length: 14; CDR3 DNA: TGTGCCATCAGTGAACTCGATGGGGATGAGACCCAGTACTTC; CDR3 protein: CAISELDGDETQYF
V gene: TRBV7-9; clone size: -; D gene: -; J gene: TRBJ2-7; CDR3 length: 14; CDR3 DNA: TGTGCCAGCAGCTTTCGTGACAGGCCACAAGAGCAGTACTTC; CDR3 protein: CASSFRDRPQEQYF
V gene: TRBV4-3; clone size: -; D gene: TRBD1; J gene: TRBJ1-4; CDR3 length: 15; CDR3 DNA: TGCGCCAGCAGCCAAGTCGGGCAGGGGGCCTCGGAACTGTTTTTT; CDR3 protein: CASSQVGQGASELFF
V gene: TRBV10-2; clone size: -; D gene: TRBD1; J gene: TRBJ1-1; CDR3 length: 11; CDR3 DNA: TGCGCCAGCACCAGGACAGGCAAAGCTTTCTTT; CDR3 protein: CASTRTGKAFF
V gene: TRBV9; clone size: once; D gene: -; J gene: TRBJ2-5; CDR3 length: 14; CDR3 DNA: TGTGCCAGCAGCGGTGGGGGGTTGGGGGAGACCCAGTACTTC; CDR3 protein: CASSGGGLGETQYF
V gene: TRBV11-2; clone size: -; D gene: -; J gene: TRBJ1-2; CDR3 length: 14; CDR3 DNA: TGTGCCAGCAGCTTATATGGCCAGAGCTATGGCTACACCTTC; CDR3 protein: CASSLYGQSYGYTF
V gene: TRBV6-6; clone size: -; D gene: -; J gene: TRBJ1-1; CDR3 length: 11; CDR3 DNA: TGTGCCAGCAGTCCGGACGGTGAAGCTTTCTTT; CDR3 protein: CASSPDGEAFF
V gene: TRBV6-1; clone size: once; D gene: -; J gene: TRBJ1-2; CDR3 length: 13; CDR3 DNA: TGTGCCAGCAGTGTCGGGGCAGCCTATGGCTACACCTTC; CDR3 protein: CASSVGAAYGYTF
V gene: TRBV19; clone size: -; D gene: -; J gene: TRBJ2-6; CDR3 length: 13; CDR3 DNA: TGTGCCAGTAGTATGAGCGGGGCCAACGTCCTGACTTTC; CDR3 protein: CASSMSGANVLTF
V gene: TRBV5-4; clone size: -; D gene: -; J gene: TRBJ1-2; CDR3 length: 14; CDR3 DNA: TGTGCCAGCAGCTTGTACCGAGGTCCGGGTGGCTACACCTTC; CDR3 protein: CASSLYRGPGGYTF
V gene: TRBV9; clone size: -; D gene: TRBD1; J gene: TRBJ2-7; CDR3 length: 14; CDR3 DNA: TGTGCCAGCAGCCGGGACAGCGGATCCTACGAGCAGTACTTC; CDR3 protein: CASSRDSGSYEQYF
V gene: TRBV10-3; clone size: -; D gene: TRBD1; J gene: TRBJ1-2; CDR3 length: 14; CDR3 DNA: TGTGCCATCCACTCTAAGGACAGGGACTATGGCTACACCTTC; CDR3 protein: CAIHSKDRDYGYTF
V gene: TRBV27; clone size: once; D gene: -; J gene: TRBJ2-7; CDR3 length: 15; CDR3 DNA: TGTGCCAGCAGTTTAGGGCAGGGTGGATACTACGAGCAGTACTTC; CDR3 protein: CASSLGQGGYYEQYF
V gene: TRBV5-1; clone size: -; D gene: -; J gene: TRBJ2-7; CDR3 length: 15; CDR3 DNA: TGCGCCAGCAGCTTGGCCCAGGGCTCCGTCTACGAGCAGTACTTC; CDR3 protein: CASSLAQGSVYEQYF
V gene: TRBV10-3; clone size: -; D gene: -; J gene: TRBJ2-5; CDR3 length: 12; CDR3 DNA: TGTGCCATCAGTGAGTCGAGGGAGACCCAGTACTTC; CDR3 protein: CAISESRETQYF
V gene: TRBV27; clone size: -; D gene: TRBD1; J gene: TRBJ1-5; CDR3 length: 13; CDR3 DNA: TGTGCCAGCAAGTCGGACAGGGATCAGCCCCAGCATTTT; CDR3 protein: CASKSDRDQPQHF
V gene: TRBV14; clone size: -; D gene: TRBD1; J gene: TRBJ1-2; CDR3 length: 16; CDR3 DNA: TGTGCCAGCAGCCAGTGGACAGGGGTTCCTAACTATGGCTACACCTTC; CDR3 protein: CASSQWTGVPNYGYTF
V gene: TRBV6-6; clone size: once; D gene: -; J gene: TRBJ1-5; CDR3 length: 16; CDR3 DNA: TGTGCCAGCAGTCCCGTGGCCGAGATGGGGAGTCAGCCCCAGCATTTT; CDR3 protein: CASSPVAEMGSQPQHF
V gene: TRBV7-9; clone size: few; D gene: -; J gene: TRBJ1-5; CDR3 length: 15; CDR3 DNA: TGTGCCAGCAGCAATGGGGGTTTTGGCAATCAGCCCCAGCATTTT; CDR3 protein: CASSNGGFGNQPQHF
V gene: TRBV7-9; clone size: -; D gene: TRBD1; J gene: TRBJ1-4; CDR3 length: 15; CDR3 DNA: TGTGCCAGCAGCTCTTCGGGACAGTCTAATGAAAAACTGTTTTTT; CDR3 protein: CASSSSGQSNEKLFF
V gene: TRBV11-3; clone size: -; D gene: -; J gene: TRBJ2-2; CDR3 length: 13; CDR3 DNA: TGTGCCAGCAGCCCCCAAAACACCGGGGAGCTGTTTTTT; CDR3 protein: CASSPQNTGELFF
V gene: TRBV11-2; clone size: -; D gene: -; J gene: TRBJ2-1; CDR3 length: 14; CDR3 DNA: TGTGCCAGCAGTGGGGACACCTCTTACAATGAGCAGTTCTTC; CDR3 protein: CASSGDTSYNEQFF